There are many counts of the clone carrying this T cell receptor (beta chain). Its matching antigen is unknown. The data were obtained in a study of T cells after yellow fever vaccination. Study results and caveats: Clones that expanded after primary vaccination mostly reappeared after the booster (96% CD4, approximately 89% CD8).

Per germline, CDR1 WSHSY and CDR2 SAAADI. The CDR3 totals 13 residues. V lost 5 bases and J 3 bases, leaving 8 bases between the germline ends. The authors made TCR cDNA by 5'RACE template switching, adding a universal primer site and UMIs. TCRdb independently ran MiXCR on the 5' RACE reads; one entry per CDR3 protein. In the table there are approximately 120,000 distinct CDR3 sequences, about 7.4% of which are singletons. The chain couples TRBV10-2 to TRBJ1-3, with D hard to call. Sequenced material: CD4+ T cells sorted from PBMCs, taken more than 8 days after the first yellow fever vaccination. This sequence originates from a man between 18 and 35 years old who received the YFV17D yellow fever vaccine. The CDR3 DNA reads as TGCGCCAGCAGTCAATGGCTTGGAAACACCATATATTTT. It yields the protein CASSQWLGNTIYF.